A selection of T cell receptor beta chains follows, all from one sample in a study of cytomegalovirus exposure and HLA in healthy donors. Assay: immunoSEQ multiplex PCR; the TCRdb copy retains only in-frame clones and omits some. In the table there are over 65,000 clones, over 70% of which are singletons. Sequenced input: PBMCs. The receptor source for this set is a man aged 60 to 75 in good health and CMV-seropositive. Both conserved end residues are part of each CDR3. Each record gives: V gene, clone size, D gene, J gene, CDR3 DNA, CDR3 protein. A D gene is named only where the DNA matches it firmly. Not all rows give a size; the values are once, few, many and, for expanded clones, a class.

TRBV7-2,-,-,TRBJ2-3,TGTGCCAGCAGCTTAGGACGGAGAAGACCCACAGATACGCAGTATTTT,CASSLGRRRPTDTQYF
TRBV5-1,-,-,TRBJ1-6,TGCGCCAGCAGCTTGGGAGATGGTAATTCACCCCTCCACTTT,CASSLGDGNSPLHF
TRBV10-2,-,-,TRBJ1-1,TGCGCCAGCAGTGAAAACAGGAACACTGAAGCTTTCTTT,CASSENRNTEAFF
TRBV6-5,-,-,TRBJ2-2,TGTGCCAGCAGTTACGAAACAAGTTTCGGGGAGCTGTTTTTT,CASSYETSFGELFF
TRBV15,-,-,TRBJ2-4,TGTGCCACCAGCAGAGATTTGGGGGGGGGCAATGGAAACATTCAGTACTTC,CATSRDLGGGNGNIQYF
TRBV7-7,-,-,TRBJ2-2,TGTGCTAGCAGCTTAAGCGGCAACACCGGGGAGCTGTTTTTT,CASSLSGNTGELFF
TRBV2,-,-,TRBJ2-7,TGTGCCAGCGCGGACACGAGCTCCTACGAGCAGTACTTC,CASADTSSYEQYF
TRBV5-1,-,-,TRBJ2-7,TGCGCCAGCAGCTTGGATTCGGGTGTTTGGGCCTACGAGCAGTACTTC,CASSLDSGVWAYEQYF
TRBV2,-,TRBD2,TRBJ2-7,TGTGCCAGCAGTGAAACTAGCGGGAAATACGAGCAGTACTTC,CASSETSGKYEQYF
TRBV5-4,once,-,TRBJ2-2,TGTGCCAGCAGCTTGGGGGGTAGGGCGACAGGAGACACCGGGGAGCTGTTTTTT,CASSLGGRATGDTGELFF
TRBV5-1,-,TRBD2,TRBJ2-5,TGCGCCAGCAGCTTAGGGACTAGCGTAGAGACCCAGTACTTC,CASSLGTSVETQYF
TRBV11-1,-,TRBD1,TRBJ2-6,TGTGCCAGCAGCTCGGGGACAGCTTACGTCTCTGGGGCCAACGTCCTGACTTTC,CASSSGTAYVSGANVLTF
TRBV28,-,-,TRBJ1-5,TGTGCCACCAGTCGGGCAGGGAATAGCAATCAGCCCCAGCATTTT,CATSRAGNSNQPQHF
TRBV5-1,-,TRBD1,TRBJ2-5,TGCGCCAGCAGCTTACAGGGGCAAGAGACCCAGTACTTC,CASSLQGQETQYF
TRBV11-3,-,-,TRBJ2-7,TGTGCCAGCAGCTGGAACAGGGTTAGCTCCTACGAGCAGTACTTC,CASSWNRVSSYEQYF
TRBV6-1,-,TRBD1,TRBJ2-5,TGTGCCAGCAGTGAATCAAAGGGACAGCAATACTTC,CASSESKGQQYF
TRBV2,-,-,TRBJ2-7,TGTGCCAGCAGTACTCGGGGCAGGGGTAAAACAGGCTACGAGCAGTACTTC,CASSTRGRGKTGYEQYF
TRBV29-1,-,TRBD1,TRBJ1-2,TGCAGCGCCGAAGACAGGGCTGGTGGCTACACCTTC,CSAEDRAGGYTF
TRBV5-1,-,TRBD2,TRBJ2-7,TGCGCCAGCAGCTTTGGACTAGCGGGAGGAGTGGCCTACGAGCAGTACTTC,CASSFGLAGGVAYEQYF
TRBV5-4,-,TRBD2,TRBJ2-5,TGTGCCAGCAGCTTAATCTGGCTAGCGGGGGGGCCAGAGACCCAGTACTTC,CASSLIWLAGGPETQYF
TRBV27,-,-,TRBJ2-1,TGTGCCAGCAGTTTAGGGGGGGGCGGGAATGAGCAGTTCTTC,CASSLGGGGNEQFF
TRBV7-9,-,-,TRBJ2-7,TGTGCCAGCAGCCAGCAGGGTGGCATGGGGGAGCAGTACTTC,CASSQQGGMGEQYF
TRBV6-5,-,-,TRBJ1-4,TGTGCCAGCAGTACCCACGGGGGGAAGAGTGAAAAACTGTTTTTT,CASSTHGGKSEKLFF
TRBV19,-,TRBD2,TRBJ2-1,TGTGCCAGTAGTATAGTAGGAGGGTTTAGCGGGGGCTCCTACAATGAGCAGTTCTTC,CASSIVGGFSGGSYNEQFF
TRBV25-1,-,TRBD1,TRBJ1-2,TGTGCCAGCAGCGGAGCTCAGGGGGCGGGTGGCTACACCTTC,CASSGAQGAGGYTF
TRBV6-5,-,-,TRBJ1-2,TGTGCCAGCAGTTACGTACAGGGAAGCTATGGCTACACCTTC,CASSYVQGSYGYTF
TRBV6-1,-,-,TRBJ2-7,TGTGCCAGCAGGGGGGGGGCGCCCTACGAGCAGTACTTC,CASRGGAPYEQYF
TRBV6-5,-,-,TRBJ1-6,TGTGCCAGCAGTTACGAGACAAATTCACCCCTCCACTTT,CASSYETNSPLHF
TRBV5-1,few,TRBD2,TRBJ2-1,TGCGCCAGCAGCTTGGTAGCTAGCGGGAGTAATGAGCAGTTCTTC,CASSLVASGSNEQFF
TRBV10-2,-,TRBD1,TRBJ2-7,TGCGCCAGTGGCCGGGACAGCGACACCTACGAGCAGTACTTC,CASGRDSDTYEQYF
TRBV29-1,-,TRBD1,TRBJ2-3,TGCAGCGTTCGGGACAGTCCCACAGATACGCAGTATTTT,CSVRDSPTDTQYF
TRBV7-2,-,-,TRBJ2-7,TGTGCCAGCAGCTTACAGGGTAGGCAAGGCGAGCAGTACTTC,CASSLQGRQGEQYF
TRBV6-6,-,-,TRBJ1-2,TGTGCCAGCAGTTACCCCCGGGGGGAAGGCTACACCTTC,CASSYPRGEGYTF
TRBV5-1,-,-,TRBJ2-2,TGCGCCAGCAGTTATGTTGGACAGCCAAACACCGGGGAGCTGTTTTTT,CASSYVGQPNTGELFF
TRBV5-1,-,TRBD2,TRBJ2-3,TGCGCCAGCAGCTACACGGGGGGGCCCACAGATACGCAGTATTTT,CASSYTGGPTDTQYF
TRBV10-3,-,TRBD2,TRBJ2-5,TGTGCCATCAGTGAGCCCACCCCGACTAGCCTACAAGAGACCCAGTACTTC,CAISEPTPTSLQETQYF
TRBV5-1,-,-,TRBJ1-5,TGCGCCAGCAGGAGGGGGGAGGGTCAGCCCCAGCATTTT,CASRRGEGQPQHF
TRBV13,-,-,TRBJ1-5,TGTGCCAGGCGGGGACCCAGGGTCTCAACCTTTGGGGTTGATCAGCCCCAGCATTTT,CARRGPRVSTFGVDQPQHF
TRBV9,-,-,TRBJ2-7,TGTGCCAGCAGCGTAGGGAAAGACAGAAGCGAGCAGTACTTC,CASSVGKDRSEQYF
TRBV4-2,-,-,TRBJ2-1,TGTGCCAGCAGCCAAGATAATTACAATGAGCAGTTCTTC,CASSQDNYNEQFF
TRBV29-1,once,-,TRBJ2-7,TGCAGCGTTGAAGAACAGGGCTACGAGCAGTACTTC,CSVEEQGYEQYF
TRBV19,-,-,TRBJ2-2,TGTGCCAGTAGTCGGGACACCACCGGGGAGCTGTTTTTT,CASSRDTTGELFF
TRBV13,few,-,TRBJ2-7,TGTGCCAGCAGCAGCCCGCTTTCCTACGAGCAGTACTTC,CASSSPLSYEQYF
TRBV2,-,TRBD1,TRBJ2-7,TGTGCCAGCAGGCCGGGACAGACCTACGAGCAGTACTTC,CASRPGQTYEQYF
TRBV2,-,TRBD1,TRBJ1-6,TGTGCCAGCAGTGAAAACAGGGGTAATTCACCCCTCCACTTT,CASSENRGNSPLHF
TRBV6-1,-,-,TRBJ1-3,TGTGCCAGCAGTGAAGGTGGGACTGCCGGAAACACCATATATTTT,CASSEGGTAGNTIYF
TRBV5-1,once,-,TRBJ2-2,TGCGCCAGCCGCCTGGGCGGGGTTGGCACCGGGGAGCTGTTTTTT,CASRLGGVGTGELFF
TRBV23-1,-,-,TRBJ2-7,TGCGCCAGCAGTCCCAGGCGACACAGACACGAGCAGTACTTC,CASSPRRHRHEQYF